The 21 T cell receptor beta chains below come from one sample, sequenced in a study of identical twins. TCRdb reprocessed the 5' RACE reads via MiXCR and lists one record per CDR3 protein. Altogether about 530,000 distinct CDR3 sequences are present, 13% to 15% being singletons, with the ten largest covering roughly 0.4%. These data were likewise used in another study, on yellow fever vaccine responses in identical twins.

The sequencing sample was made of CD4+ T cells sorted from blood. The receptors stem from a woman younger than 35 in good health.

This clonotype has more than one count but fewer than ten. V and J are TRBV7-3 and TRBJ2-7; TRBD1 might be the D (7 bases). Deletions cut 5 bases from V and 6 bases from J, with 17 bases between. Germline V gene sequence: CDR1 SGHTA, CDR2 FQGTGA. The CDR3 extends over 14 amino acids. This CDR3 is CASSESRGDGEQYF. In DNA form, the CDR3 reads TGTGCCAGCAGCGAATCCAGGGGGGACGGCGAGCAGTACTTC.

This clonotype was seen more than once but under ten times. The chain has TRBV4-2 and TRBJ2-5; D is perhaps TRBD2 (5 bases). The CDR3 is made up of 17 amino acids. The germline V and J ends were trimmed by 5 bases and 1 base, with 20 bases remaining between them. The germline V gene has CDR1 LGHNA and CDR2 YNFKEQ. CDR3 in DNA: TGTGCCAGCAGCGAAGGATCCGCCGGGAACTTCCAAGAGACCCAGTACTTC. It yields the protein CASSEGSAGNFQETQYF.

This clonotype was counted between two and nine times. The V call is TRBV12-3 or TRBV12-4, the J call TRBJ2-3; perhaps TRBD2 as D (6 bases). The CDR3 contains 14 residues. The ends were cut back, 1 base at V and 5 bases at J, with 10 bases in the middle. CDR3 bases: TGTGCCAGCAGTTTAGGGGGAGGAATAGATACGCAGTATTTT. This translates into CASSLGGGIDTQYF.

The rearrangement joins TRBV11-2 to TRBJ1-3, with D possibly being TRBD1 (5 bases). Trimming cost V 5 bases and J 0 bases, with 14 bases left between them. The germline V gene encodes CDR1 SGHAT and CDR2 FQNNGV. The CDR3 contains 16 residues. The DNA for the CDR3 is TGTGCCAGCAGCCCAGTCGACAGCGGCTCTGGAAACACCATATATTTT. It encodes CASSPVDSGSGNTIYF.

The gene calls are TRBV5-1 and TRBJ1-1, with D unclear. The CDR3 extends over 15 amino acids. Germline CDR1 SGHRS, CDR2 YFSETQ. V was pared by 4 bases and J by 1 base, with 14 bases between. This chain's CDR3 is CASSLTLGPNTEAFF. CDR3 DNA: TGCGCCAGCAGCCTCACCCTCGGGCCGAACACTGAAGCTTTCTTT. Combining the CDR3 with reference TRBV5-1 and TRBJ1-1 gives the whole variable domain KAGVTQTPRYLIKTRGQQVTLSCSPISGHRSVSWYQQTPGQGLQFLFEYFSETQRNKGNFPGRFSGRQFSNSRSEMNVSTLELGDSALYLCASSLTLGPNTEAFFGQGTRLTVV.

V gene TRBV4-2 combines with J gene TRBJ2-7; 13 nucleotides match TRBD2. V was pared by 2 bases and J by 1 base, with 2 bases of the junction left unmatched. The CDR3 is 16 amino acids. Germline V CDR1 and CDR2: LGHNA, YNFKEQ. CDR3 in DNA: TGTGCCAGCAGCCAACGACTAGCGGGAGGTTCCTACGAGCAGTACTTC. Residues: CASSQRLAGGSYEQYF.

The chain uses TRBV11-2 and TRBJ2-7, with 11 nucleotides matching TRBD2. V dropped 1 base and J dropped 1; count of bases not matched to a gene: 6. The CDR3 covers 17 residues. Looked up from germline, CDR1 is SGHAT and CDR2 is FQNNGV. The CDR3 spells CASSLAWGTSGSYEQYV. The CDR3 nucleotides read TGTGCCAGCAGCTTAGCTTGGGGGACTAGCGGATCCTACGAGCAGTACGTC.

This clonotype was counted between two and nine times. The gene calls are TRBV28 and TRBJ2-5, with a possible D match to TRBD1 (6 bases). The CDR3 consists of 15 residues. Germline lookup yields CDR1 MDHEN and CDR2 SYDVKM. Trimming left V 4 bases short and J 5 bases short, with 17 bases between. CDR3 DNA: TGTGCCAGCAGTTCCGGACAGCCGCTTCGGGAGACCCAGTACTTC. It translates to CASSSGQPLRETQYF.

This clonotype came up many times. The chain has TRBV5-1 and TRBJ2-2; TRBD1 might be the D (6 bases). The CDR3 runs to 15 residues. Germline CDR1 reads SGHRS; CDR2 reads YFSETQ. V lost 0 bases and J 6 bases, leaving 12 bases between the germline ends. CDR3 sequence (DNA): TGCGCCAGCAGCTTGGACCCAGGGGCACCCGGGGAGCTGTTTTTT. Translated: CASSLDPGAPGELFF.

This clonotype was seen repeatedly, ten times or more. This sequence joins TRBV2 and TRBJ2-2; D possibly corresponds to TRBD2 (5 bases). The germline gives CDR1 SNHLY, CDR2 FYNNEI. The CDR3 is 15 residues long. Trimming pared 4 bases from V and 0 bases from J, leaving 9 bases between. The CDR3 region is CASSGGPSNTGELFF. The CDR3 DNA is TGTGCCAGCAGTGGAGGGCCGTCGAACACCGGGGAGCTGTTTTTT. Supplemented by reference TRBV2 and TRBJ2-2, the full variable domain reads EPEVTQTPSHQVTQMGQEVILRCVPISNHLYFYWYRQILGQKVEFLVSFYNNEISEKSEIFDDQFSVERPDGSNFTLKIRSTKLEDSAMYFCASSGGPSNTGELFFGEGSRLTVL.

This clonotype was seen only once. The chain recombines TRBV19 with TRBJ2-2; the D is unclear. Trimming removed 0 bases from V and 5 bases from J, with 13 bases in between. Germline loops: CDR1 LNHDA, CDR2 SQIVND (reference sequence). The CDR3 extends over 16 amino acids. Here the CDR3 DNA reads TGTGCCAGTAGTATAGAGCCCTCAGTCATAACCGGGGAGCTGTTTTTT. As protein: CASSIEPSVITGELFF.

This clonotype was seen only a few times. CDR3 protein: CASRPDQGGSTEAFF. As DNA, the CDR3 is TGTGCCAGCAGGCCCGACCAGGGAGGAAGCACTGAAGCTTTCTTT. The V call is TRBV7-9, the J call TRBJ1-1; tentative D call: TRBD1 (5 bases). Germline V CDR1 and CDR2: SEHNR, FQNEAQ (reference sequence). This CDR3 comprises 15 residues. Trimming stripped 6 bases from V and 4 bases from J, with 18 bases between. The full variable domain, with the rest looked up from reference TRBV7-9 and TRBJ1-1, is DTGVSQNPRHKITKRGQNVTFRCDPISEHNRLYWYRQTLGQGPEFLTYFQNEAQLEKSRLLSDRFSAERPKGSFSTLEIQRTEQGDSAMYLCASRPDQGGSTEAFFGQGTRLTVV.

This clonotype was observed a handful of times. The chain is built from TRBV24-1 and TRBJ2-1, with 7 bases identical to TRBD1. The CDR3 runs 15 residues. V shed 4 bases and J 6 bases; nucleotides not matched to a gene: 8. From germline, CDR1 is KGHDR and CDR2 SFDVKD. Here the CDR3 reads CATSDPDREFNEQFF. In DNA form, the CDR3 reads TGTGCCACCAGTGACCCAGACAGGGAGTTCAATGAGCAGTTCTTC.

This clonotype was observed a few times. The J gene is TRBJ2-1, the V gene TRBV5-1; 7 nucleotides agree with TRBD1. Germline trimming cut 5 bases from V and 8 bases from J; bases unmatched to any gene: 13. This CDR3 region has 15 residues. Germline CDR1 SGHRS, CDR2 YFSETQ. CDR3 sequence: CASSFVAQGVDEQFF. In DNA, the CDR3 is TGCGCCAGCAGTTTTGTTGCTCAGGGGGTGGATGAGCAGTTCTTC.

The chain uses TRBV7-9 and TRBJ1-6, with D uncertain. The CDR3 is 14 residues long. V was clipped by 5 bases and J by 8 bases, with 13 bases between them. CDR1 and CDR2 (germline): SEHNR, FQNEAQ (reference sequence). CDR3 sequence (DNA): TGTGCCAGCAGCCCCGGTTATTGGGATTCACCCCTCCACTTT. It translates to CASSPGYWDSPLHF.

The J gene is TRBJ2-1, the V gene TRBV11-2, with D possibly being TRBD2 (6 bases). CDR3 length: 14 amino acids. Germline V lookup: CDR1 SGHAT, CDR2 FQNNGV. Trimming took 2 bases from V and 6 from J, leaving 11 bases between them. The CDR3 nucleotides are TGTGCCAGCAGCTTACGGTTAGCGGCCAATGAGCAGTTCTTC. This codes for CASSLRLAANEQFF.

This chain joins TRBV12-3 or TRBV12-4 and TRBJ2-5, with 8 bases lining up with TRBD1. Germline trimming cut 6 bases from V and 3 bases from J; bases unmatched to any gene: 9. This CDR3 spans 15 amino acids. The CDR3 DNA sequence: TGTGCCAGCAGCCGTGGACAGGGAGGAAAAGAGACCCAGTACTTC. Encoded protein: CASSRGQGGKETQYF.

V and J are TRBV15 and TRBJ2-5, with D maybe TRBD2 (6 bases). This CDR3 region has 14 residues. The V end was cut by 10 bases, the J end by 0 bases, with 15 bases between. Germline V CDR1 and CDR2: LNHNV, YYDKDF (reference sequence). Here the CDR3 reads CASWRDGNQETQYF. DNA for the CDR3: TGTGCCAGCTGGAGGGACGGGAACCAAGAGACCCAGTACTTC.

In this sample, this clonotype turned up a few times. The chain employs TRBV6-1 and TRBJ1-1, with unresolved D. V gave up 3 bases and J gave up 7 bases, with 18 bases separating them. The germline gives CDR1 MNHNS, CDR2 SASEGT. The CDR3 totals 15 residues. The CDR3 sequence is CASSEGRFPRGEAFF. The CDR3 nucleotides are TGTGCCAGCAGTGAGGGAAGGTTCCCTCGAGGTGAAGCTTTCTTT.

The chain couples TRBV24-1 to TRBJ2-3, with D possibly being TRBD1 or TRBD2 (5 bases each). The V gene lost 1 base and the J gene lost 1 base, with 14 bases spanning the gap. CDR1 is KGHDR and CDR2 is SFDVKD in the germline V gene. This CDR3 is built from 17 residues. CDR3 in amino acids: CATSDFKLRDGTDTQYF. In nucleotides, the CDR3 is TGTGCCACCAGTGATTTTAAACTCAGGGACGGCACAGATACGCAGTATTTT.

This clonotype was picked up a small number of times. The J gene is TRBJ2-3, the V gene TRBV29-1; 14 bases map to TRBD2. In germline, CDR1 is SQVTM, CDR2 ANQGSEA. V shed 6 bases, J shed 6 bases, and the junction held 8 bases outside the gene matches. The CDR3 covers 15 residues. The CDR3 DNA reads as TGCAGCGTGACGACTAGCGGGGGGGCCAGGGATACGCAGTATTTT. This gives the protein CSVTTSGGARDTQYF.